The clone carrying this T cell receptor (beta chain) came up many times. These data originate in a study of T cells in Graves' hyperthyroidism and ophthalmopathy. Amplified TCR beta CDR3 regions came from RNA transcripts. The HTBI primer set was used in a first-round RT-PCR of the TCR CDR3. Each CDR3 protein is one row after TCRdb ran MiXCR on the multiplex PCR reads. Seen here are over 150,000 distinct CDR3 sequences, roughly 17% observed once, and the top ten hold about 50%. V was clipped by 3 bases and J by 7 bases, with 10 bases between them. The CDR3 length is 14 residues. Germline V gene sequence: CDR1 MNHEY, CDR2 SMNVEV (reference sequence). A patient was excluded if there was uncontrolled infection, other autoimmune disease, pregnancy or lactation. Fresh 10 ml peripheral blood yielded PBMCs.

The chain recombines TRBV27 with TRBJ1-6; TRBD1 is a possible D gene (6 bases). This clonotype originated in a woman aged 45-60 years with Graves' hyperthyroidism. Sequenced: blood. The chain's CDR3 is CASSFYRVNSPLHF. The CDR3 bases are TGTGCCAGCAGTTTTTACAGGGTAAATTCACCCCTCCACTTT.